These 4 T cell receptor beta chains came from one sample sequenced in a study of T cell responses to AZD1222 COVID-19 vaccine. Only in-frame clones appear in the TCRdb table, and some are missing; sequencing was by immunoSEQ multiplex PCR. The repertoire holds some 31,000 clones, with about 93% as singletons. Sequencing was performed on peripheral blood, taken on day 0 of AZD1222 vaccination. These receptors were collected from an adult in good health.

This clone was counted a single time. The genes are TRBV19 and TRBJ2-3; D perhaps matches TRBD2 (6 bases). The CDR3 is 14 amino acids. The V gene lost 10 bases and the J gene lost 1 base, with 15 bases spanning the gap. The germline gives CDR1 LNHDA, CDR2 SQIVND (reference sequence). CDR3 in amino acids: CATSRGTGTDTQYF. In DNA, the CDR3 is TGTGCCACCAGCAGAGGGACTGGCACAGATACGCAGTATTTT. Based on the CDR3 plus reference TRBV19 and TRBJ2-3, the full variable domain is DGGITQSPKYLFRKEGQNVTLSCEQNLNHDAMYWYRQDPGQGLRLIYYSQIVNDFQKGDIAEGYSVSREKKESFPLTVTSAQKNPTAFYLCATSRGTGTDTQYFGPGTRLTVL.

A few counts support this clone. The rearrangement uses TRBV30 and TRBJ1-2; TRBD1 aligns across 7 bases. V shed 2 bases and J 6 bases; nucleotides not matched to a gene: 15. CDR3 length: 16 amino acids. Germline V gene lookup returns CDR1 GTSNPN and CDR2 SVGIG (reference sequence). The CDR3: CAWSPFPGDREDGYTF. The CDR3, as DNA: TGTGCCTGGAGTCCCTTTCCGGGAGACAGGGAGGATGGCTACACCTTC.

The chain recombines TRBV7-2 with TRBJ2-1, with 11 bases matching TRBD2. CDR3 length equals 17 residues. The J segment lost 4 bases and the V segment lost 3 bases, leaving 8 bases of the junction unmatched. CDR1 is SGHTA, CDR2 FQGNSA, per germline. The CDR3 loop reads CASSLSSGGTGYNEQFF. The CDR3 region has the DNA TGTGCCAGCAGCTTGTCTAGCGGGGGGACTGGTTACAATGAGCAGTTCTTC.

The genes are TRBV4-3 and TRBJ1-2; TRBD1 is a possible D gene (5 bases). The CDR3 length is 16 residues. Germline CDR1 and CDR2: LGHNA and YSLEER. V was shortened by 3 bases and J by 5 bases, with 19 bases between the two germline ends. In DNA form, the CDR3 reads TGCGCCAGCAGCCATACCGGGACGGGGAGGTATTATGGCTACACCTTC. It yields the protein CASSHTGTGRYYGYTF.